What follows are 19 T cell receptor beta chains derived from one specimen sequenced in a study of blood T cell repertoires in COVID-19. Sequencing used immunoSEQ multiplex PCR; TCRdb keeps in-frame clones, though not all of them. The sample holds about 150,000 clones, 86% seen once. Sequenced material: PBMCs or T cells enriched from blood (not recorded which). These receptors all come from a man aged 50-59 years who had recovered from COVID-19.

This rearrangement joins TRBV4-3 to TRBJ2-7, with a tentative D call TRBD2 (6 bases). Trimming removed 2 bases from V and 4 bases from J, with 21 bases in between. CDR3 size: 17 residues. In germline, CDR1 is LGHNA, CDR2 YSLEER. The CDR3 here is CASSQRRPGRRGYEQYV. As DNA, the CDR3 is TGCGCCAGCAGCCAACGGCGTCCGGGGCGCCGGGGGTACGAGCAGTACGTC.

The chain uses TRBV7-6 and TRBJ2-5; 11 positions match TRBD2. V was clipped by 5 bases and J by 5 bases; unmatched bases: 7. CDR1 is SGHVS and CDR2 is FNYEAQ in the germline V gene. The CDR3 has 15 amino acids. The CDR3 region has the DNA TGTGCCAGCAGCCCCAGACTAGCGGGGATGGAGACCCAGTACTTC. It encodes CASSPRLAGMETQYF.

The J gene is TRBJ2-5, the V gene TRBV2, with 7 bases lining up with TRBD1. The CDR3 has 14 amino acids. The V and J ends lost 4 bases and 1 base, in that order; junction bases with no gene match: 3. CDR1 is SNHLY and CDR2 is FYNNEI in the germline V gene. The CDR3 loop is CASSGGTAQETQYF. CDR3 coding DNA: TGTGCCAGCAGTGGAGGGACAGCCCAAGAGACCCAGTACTTC.

The rearrangement links TRBV6-2 or TRBV6-3 to TRBJ2-7; tentatively, D is TRBD1 (5 bases). Trimming left V 3 bases short and J 4 bases short, with 7 bases between. Germline-derived CDR1 and CDR2 are MNHEY and SVGEGT. This CDR3 contains 12 residues. As DNA, the CDR3 is TGTGCCAGCAGTTATAAGGGGTACGAGCAGTACGTC. Translation gives CASSYKGYEQYV.

The rearrangement uses TRBV3-1 (or the pseudogene TRBV3-2) and TRBJ2-1; D uncertain. The V end was cut by 10 bases, the J end by 10 bases, with 11 bases between. The germline V gene encodes CDR1 LGHDT and CDR2 YNNKEL (reference sequence). The CDR3 is 10 residues long. The CDR3 DNA sequence: TGTGCCAACTTGACACGGGAGCAGTTCTTC. Translation gives CANLTREQFF.

The chain combines TRBV5-1 with TRBJ2-7; 10 nucleotides agree with TRBD1. Germline V gene data show CDR1 as SGHRS and CDR2 as YFSETQ. The CDR3 has 13 amino acids. The V gene end was trimmed by 5 bases and the J gene end by 6 bases; junction bases not matched to a gene: 5. In DNA form, the CDR3 reads TGCGCCAGCAGACGACAGGGGGCCGGCGAGCAGTACTTC. Amino acid sequence: CASRRQGAGEQYF.

The V gene is TRBV13, the J gene TRBJ1-2; 8 bases agree with TRBD1. V shed 2 bases, J shed 7 bases, and the junction held 9 bases outside the gene matches. This CDR3 is 15 amino acids long. Germline lookup yields CDR1 PRHDT and CDR2 FYEKMQ (reference sequence). For the CDR3, the DNA is TGTGCCAGCAGCTTAAGGACAGGGCCGGGGAGTGGCTACACCTTC. It encodes CASSLRTGPGSGYTF.

The chain links TRBV5-1 to TRBJ2-1; 10 nucleotides align to TRBD1. V trimming: 5 bases; J trimming: 1 base; junction bases outside the gene matches: 9. CDR3 length: 17 amino acids. Germline V lookup: CDR1 SGHRS, CDR2 YFSETQ. CDR3: CASRSFGGQGSYNEQFF. In nucleotides, the CDR3 is TGCGCCAGCAGATCCTTCGGGGGACAGGGGTCCTACAATGAGCAGTTCTTC.

V gene TRBV14 combines with J gene TRBJ2-7, with no clear D. Germline V gives CDR1 SGHDN, CDR2 FVKESK. Trimming cost V 1 base and J 6 bases, with 7 bases left between them. This CDR3 is built from 12 residues. For the CDR3, the DNA is TGTGCCAGCAGCCAAGGTAAATCCGAGCAGTACTTC. Translating it yields CASSQGKSEQYF.

The gene calls are TRBV5-1 and TRBJ1-3; no firm D call. CDR3 length: 16 residues. Germline loops: CDR1 SGHRS, CDR2 YFSETQ. Trimming removed 0 bases at V and 0 bases at J, with 10 bases between. This CDR3 is CASSLEGRISGNTIYF. The CDR3 coding sequence is TGCGCCAGCAGCTTGGAAGGCAGGATCTCTGGAAACACCATATATTTT.

The gene calls are TRBV4-2 and TRBJ1-2; D is uncertain. V was pared by 5 bases and J by 2 bases, with 9 bases between. CDR3 size: 13 residues. Germline V gene lookup returns CDR1 LGHNA and CDR2 YNFKEQ. This chain's CDR3 is CASSSGVNYGYTF. CDR3 in DNA: TGTGCCAGCAGCTCCGGGGTAAACTATGGCTACACCTTC.

This clone was seen more than once but under ten times. The rearrangement joins TRBV2 to TRBJ1-1, with a tentative D call TRBD1 (6 bases). Germline values: CDR1 SNHLY, CDR2 FYNNEI. This CDR3 contains 11 residues. V shed 7 bases and J shed 3 bases, with 6 bases lying between them. CDR3 in amino acids: CASNRDTEAFF. In DNA, the CDR3 is TGTGCCAGCAACAGGGACACTGAAGCTTTCTTT.

Only a few counts were recorded for this clone. CDR3 in amino acids: CASSLTSGRVNTGELFF. The CDR3 DNA is TGCGCCAGCAGCTTGACTAGCGGGAGGGTGAACACCGGGGAGCTGTTTTTT. V gene TRBV5-1 combines with J gene TRBJ2-2, with 13 bases aligning to TRBD2. The junction had 1 base not matched to a gene; V was cut back by 1 base and J by 1 base. Germline V gene data show CDR1 as SGHRS and CDR2 as YFSETQ. The CDR3 has 17 amino acids.

The V call is TRBV9, the J call TRBJ1-3, with a tentative D call TRBD1 (5 bases). The V gene's germline CDR1 is SGDLS and CDR2 YYNGEE. V was clipped by 3 bases and J by 0 bases, with 13 bases between them. The CDR3 is 16 residues long. Here the CDR3 reads CASSARQPLSGNTIYF. The CDR3 nucleotides read TGTGCCAGCAGCGCCCGACAGCCCCTCTCTGGAAACACCATATATTTT.

In this sample, this clone turned up a few times. The chain links TRBV30 to TRBJ1-3; 8 bases match TRBD1. The trim removed 5 bases at V and 0 bases at J, leaving 12 bases unmatched. Germline CDR1 GTSNPN, CDR2 SVGIG (reference sequence). The CDR3 covers 17 residues. This chain's CDR3 is CAWRPHQGASSGNTIYF. The CDR3 DNA follows: TGTGCCTGGCGCCCTCATCAGGGGGCCTCCTCTGGAAACACCATATATTTT.

This chain joins TRBV2 and TRBJ1-3, with 10 bases identical to TRBD1. The CDR3 spans 15 residues. V shed 3 bases and J 6 bases; nucleotides not matched to a gene: 5. The germline gives CDR1 SNHLY, CDR2 FYNNEI. The CDR3 spells CASSERTGGENTIYF. CDR3 bases: TGTGCCAGCAGTGAGCGGACAGGGGGTGAAAACACCATATATTTT.

The chain is built from TRBV2 and TRBJ2-3; 9 bases are shared with TRBD2. The V and J ends lost 4 bases and 4 bases, in that order; junction bases with no gene match: 9. The CDR3 consists of 16 residues. Germline assignment: CDR1 SNHLY and CDR2 FYNNEI. The CDR3 spells CASSADSGGGADTQYF. DNA of the CDR3: TGTGCCAGCAGTGCTGATAGCGGGGGTGGTGCAGATACGCAGTATTTT.

J is TRBJ2-2 and V is TRBV6-4; 7 positions agree with TRBD1. V shed 0 bases and J 6 bases; nucleotides not matched to a gene: 7. From germline, CDR1 is MRHNA and CDR2 SNTAGT. CDR3 length equals 16 residues. CDR3 DNA sequence: TGTGCCAGCAGTGACTCCGGGACAGTCCGTTCCGGGGAGCTGTTTTTT. This translates into CASSDSGTVRSGELFF.

The gene calls are TRBV19 and TRBJ1-5; D possibly corresponds to TRBD1 (5 bases). CDR1 and CDR2 (germline): LNHDA, SQIVND (reference sequence). This CDR3 has 14 residues. The V end was cut by 3 bases, the J end by 5 bases, with 11 bases between. The CDR3 protein is CASSMGQVDQPQHF. The CDR3, as DNA: TGTGCCAGTAGTATGGGGCAGGTAGATCAGCCCCAGCATTTT.